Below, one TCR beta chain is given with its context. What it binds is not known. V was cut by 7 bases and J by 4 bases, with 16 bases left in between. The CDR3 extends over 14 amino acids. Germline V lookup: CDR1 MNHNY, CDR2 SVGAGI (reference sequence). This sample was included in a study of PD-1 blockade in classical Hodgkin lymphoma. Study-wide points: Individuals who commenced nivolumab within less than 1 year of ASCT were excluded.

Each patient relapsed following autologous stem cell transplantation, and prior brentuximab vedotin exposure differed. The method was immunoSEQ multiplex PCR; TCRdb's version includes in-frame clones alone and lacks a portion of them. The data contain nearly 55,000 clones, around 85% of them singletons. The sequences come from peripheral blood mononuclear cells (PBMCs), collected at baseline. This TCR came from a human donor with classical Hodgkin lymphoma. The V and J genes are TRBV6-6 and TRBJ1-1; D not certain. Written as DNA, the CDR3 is TGTGCCAGCACCCTCTTCCCCGCCGGCACTGAAGCTTTCTTT. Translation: CASTLFPAGTEAFF.